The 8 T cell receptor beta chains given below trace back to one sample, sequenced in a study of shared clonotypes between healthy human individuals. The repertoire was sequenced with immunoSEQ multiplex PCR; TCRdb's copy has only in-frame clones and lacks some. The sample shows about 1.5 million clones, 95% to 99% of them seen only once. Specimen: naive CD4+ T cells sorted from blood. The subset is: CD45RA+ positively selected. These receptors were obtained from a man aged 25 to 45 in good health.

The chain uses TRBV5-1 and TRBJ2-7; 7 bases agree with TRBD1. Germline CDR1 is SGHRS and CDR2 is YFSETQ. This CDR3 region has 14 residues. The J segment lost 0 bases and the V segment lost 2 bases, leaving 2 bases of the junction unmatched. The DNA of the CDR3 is TGCGCCAGCAGCTTCTGGGACAGCTCCTACGAGCAGTACTTC. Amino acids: CASSFWDSSYEQYF. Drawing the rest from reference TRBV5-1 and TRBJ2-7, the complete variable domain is KAGVTQTPRYLIKTRGQQVTLSCSPISGHRSVSWYQQTPGQGLQFLFEYFSETQRNKGNFPGRFSGRQFSNSRSEMNVSTLELGDSALYLCASSFWDSSYEQYFGPGTRLTVT.

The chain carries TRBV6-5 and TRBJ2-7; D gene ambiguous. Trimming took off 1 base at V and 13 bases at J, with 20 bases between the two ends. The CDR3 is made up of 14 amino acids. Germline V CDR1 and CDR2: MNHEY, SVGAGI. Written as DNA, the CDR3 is TGTGCCAGCAGTTACTGGAAAATCGCCGACCGCCTCTACTTC. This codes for CASSYWKIADRLYF.

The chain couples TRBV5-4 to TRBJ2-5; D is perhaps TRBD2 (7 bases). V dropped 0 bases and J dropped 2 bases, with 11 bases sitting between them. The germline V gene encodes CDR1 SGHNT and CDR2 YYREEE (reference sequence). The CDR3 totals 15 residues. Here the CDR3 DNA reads TGTGCCAGCAGCTTGGCGGGGGGCGGGCAAGAGACCCAGTACTTC. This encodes CASSLAGGGQETQYF.

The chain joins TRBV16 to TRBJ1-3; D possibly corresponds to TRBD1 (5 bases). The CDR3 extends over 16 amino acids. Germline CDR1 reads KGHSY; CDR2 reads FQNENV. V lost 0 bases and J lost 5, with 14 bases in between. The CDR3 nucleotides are TGTGCCAGCAGCCAATCTTCGGGGACGGCACGAAACACCATATATTTT. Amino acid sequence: CASSQSSGTARNTIYF.

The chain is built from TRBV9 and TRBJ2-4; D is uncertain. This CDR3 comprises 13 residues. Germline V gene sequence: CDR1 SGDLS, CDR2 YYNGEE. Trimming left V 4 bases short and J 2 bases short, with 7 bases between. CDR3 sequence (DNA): TGTGCCAGCAGCACCGGTACCAAAAACATTCAGTACTTC. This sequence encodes CASSTGTKNIQYF.

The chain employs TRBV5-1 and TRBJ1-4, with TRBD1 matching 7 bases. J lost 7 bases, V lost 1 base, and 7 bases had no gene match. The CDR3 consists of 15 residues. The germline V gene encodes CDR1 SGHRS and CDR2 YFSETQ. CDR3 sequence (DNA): TGCGCCAGCAGCTTGAGGGGGCAAACGAGTGAAAAACTGTTTTTT. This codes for CASSLRGQTSEKLFF.

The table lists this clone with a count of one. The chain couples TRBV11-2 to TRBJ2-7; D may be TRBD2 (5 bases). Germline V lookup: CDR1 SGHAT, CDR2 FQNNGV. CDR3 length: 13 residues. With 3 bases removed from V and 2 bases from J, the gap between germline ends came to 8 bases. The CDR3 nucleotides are TGTGCCAGCAGCTTTCTGCGGGCCTACGAGCAGTACTTC. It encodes CASSFLRAYEQYF.

CDR3 in DNA: TGTGCCACCAGCAGAGATAGGAGTGGCGTACCCTACGAGCAGTACTTC. Translating gives CATSRDRSGVPYEQYF. The gene calls are TRBV15 and TRBJ2-7, with D unclear. Germline V lookup: CDR1 LNHNV, CDR2 YYDKDF (reference sequence). This CDR3 has 16 residues. Between the trimmed V and J ends, which lost 0 bases and 2 bases, there was a span of 14 bases.